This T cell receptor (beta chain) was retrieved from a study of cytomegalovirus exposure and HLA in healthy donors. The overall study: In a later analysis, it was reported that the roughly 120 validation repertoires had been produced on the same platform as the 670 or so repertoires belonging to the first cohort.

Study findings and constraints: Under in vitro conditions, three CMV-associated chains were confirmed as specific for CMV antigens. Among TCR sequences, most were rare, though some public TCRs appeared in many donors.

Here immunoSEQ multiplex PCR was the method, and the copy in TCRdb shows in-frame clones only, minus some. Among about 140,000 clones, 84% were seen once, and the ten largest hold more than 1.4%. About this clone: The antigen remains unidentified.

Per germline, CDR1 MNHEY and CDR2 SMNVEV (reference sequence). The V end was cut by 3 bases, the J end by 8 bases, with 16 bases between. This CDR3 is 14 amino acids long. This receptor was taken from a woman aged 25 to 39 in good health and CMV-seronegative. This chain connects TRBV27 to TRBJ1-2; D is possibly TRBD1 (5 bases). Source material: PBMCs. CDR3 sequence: CASSFRGGAGGYTF. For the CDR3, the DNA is TGTGCCAGCAGTTTTCGGGGGGGAGCCGGGGGCTACACCTTC.